These T cell receptor beta chains were read from a single sample in a study of OX40 agonist ivuxolimab in advanced cancers. Method: immunoSEQ multiplex PCR; TCRdb's copy keeps in-frame clones and lacks some. The profile covers roughly 63,000 clones, with about 91% appearing a single time and about 12% taken by the ten largest. This specimen consisted of CD4+ or CD8+ T cells sorted from blood, obtained in a trial of the OX40 agonist ivuxolimab. The source of these receptors is an adult with an advanced solid tumor such as melanoma, head and neck, liver or kidney cancer. Both conserved end residues are part of each CDR3. The D gene is left open where the match is weak. The size of a clone is reported for some rows only, either as once, few or many, or as a class for expanded clones.

TRBJ1-1 | NA | TRBV6-1 | few | CASSEPRYTEAFF | TGTGCCAGCAGTGAACCGCGCTACACTGAAGCTTTCTTT
TRBJ2-2 | TRBD2 | TRBV7-6 | NA | CASSFPSGNTGELFF | TGTGCCAGCAGCTTTCCTAGCGGGAACACCGGGGAGCTGTTTTTT
TRBJ2-1 | NA | TRBV7-6 | NA | CASSVSWGTGNEQFF | TGTGCCAGCAGCGTGAGTTGGGGGACCGGGAATGAGCAGTTCTTC
TRBJ2-5 | TRBD1 | TRBV28 | NA | CASMDRGQETQYF | TGTGCCAGCATGGACAGGGGCCAAGAGACCCAGTACTTC
TRBJ2-7 | NA | TRBV6-1 | NA | CASGLLDPPFYEQYF | TGTGCCAGCGGCCTGTTGGACCCACCATTCTACGAGCAGTACTTC
TRBJ1-2 | NA | TRBV6-1 | medium-sized | CAASGTWSYGYTF | TGTGCCGCCTCGGGCACTTGGTCGTATGGCTACACCTTC
TRBJ2-3 | TRBD2 | TRBV13 | NA | CASSDRLAGETQYF | TGTGCCAGCAGCGACCGACTAGCGGGAGAAACGCAGTATTTT
TRBJ1-3 | TRBD1 | TRBV19 | NA | CASSAGDSGNTIYF | TGTGCCAGTAGTGCCGGGGACAGCGGAAACACCATATATTTT
TRBJ2-3 | NA | TRBV27 | NA | CASSPIGRQGPYTDTQYF | TGTGCCAGCAGCCCTATCGGGAGACAGGGCCCCTATACAGATACGCAGTATTTT
TRBJ1-1 | NA | TRBV5-4 | NA | CASSLEQGYTEAFF | TGTGCCAGCAGCTTGGAACAGGGCTACACTGAAGCTTTCTTT
TRBJ2-7 | TRBD1 | TRBV9 | NA | CASSETGGEQYF | TGTGCCAGCAGCGAGACAGGGGGCGAGCAGTACTTC
TRBJ2-7 | NA | TRBV30 | NA | CAWSVGQGRYEQYF | TGTGCCTGGAGTGTCGGCCAGGGGAGGTACGAGCAGTACTTC
TRBJ1-2 | TRBD1 | TRBV7-3 | once | CASSLGDRAYGYTF | TGTGCCAGCAGCTTAGGGGACAGGGCCTATGGCTACACCTTC